Sequencing of this T cell receptor (beta chain) was carried out in a study of blood T cell repertoires in COVID-19. Study background: Samples of COVID-19 (acute and convalescent) were obtained from the United States, Italy and Spain. T cells, B-cell-depleted T cells, or PBMCs provided the cDNA or gDNA that served as material.

The CDR3 extends over 16 amino acids. From germline, CDR1 is SGHKS and CDR2 YYEKEE (reference sequence). V lost 1 base, J lost 2 bases, and 13 bases lay in between. Authors' analysis steps: How many nucleated cells were present was estimated from reference gene primer amplification. Sequenced by immunoSEQ multiplex PCR; TCRdb stores in-frame clones only, minus some. The DNA gave D and trimming, while V, J and clone size come from that table. The profile covers 150,000 to 200,000 clones, with 84% appearing a single time and approximately 14% taken by the ten largest. The receptor was isolated from a man aged 25-45 years with active or convalescent COVID-19. The chain combines TRBV5-5 with TRBJ1-3; D not resolved. Material: peripheral blood. CDR3 DNA: TGTGCCAGCAGCTTGACCTCGGGAGGGACTGGAAACACCATATATTTT. It translates to CASSLTSGGTGNTIYF.